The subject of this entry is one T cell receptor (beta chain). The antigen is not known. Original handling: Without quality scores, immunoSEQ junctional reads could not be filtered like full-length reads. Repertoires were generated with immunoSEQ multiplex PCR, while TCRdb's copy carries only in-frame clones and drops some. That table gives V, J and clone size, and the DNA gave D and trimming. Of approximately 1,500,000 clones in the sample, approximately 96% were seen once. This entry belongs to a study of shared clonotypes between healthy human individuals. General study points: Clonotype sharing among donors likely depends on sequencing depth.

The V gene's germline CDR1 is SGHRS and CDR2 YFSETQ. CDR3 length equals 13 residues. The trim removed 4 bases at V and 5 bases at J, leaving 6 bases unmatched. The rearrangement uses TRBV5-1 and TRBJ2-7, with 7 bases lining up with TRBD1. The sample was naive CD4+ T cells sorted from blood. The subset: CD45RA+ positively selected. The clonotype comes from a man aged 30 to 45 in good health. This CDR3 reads CASSAAGQDEQYF. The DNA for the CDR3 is TGCGCCAGCAGCGCGGCTGGACAGGACGAGCAGTACTTC.